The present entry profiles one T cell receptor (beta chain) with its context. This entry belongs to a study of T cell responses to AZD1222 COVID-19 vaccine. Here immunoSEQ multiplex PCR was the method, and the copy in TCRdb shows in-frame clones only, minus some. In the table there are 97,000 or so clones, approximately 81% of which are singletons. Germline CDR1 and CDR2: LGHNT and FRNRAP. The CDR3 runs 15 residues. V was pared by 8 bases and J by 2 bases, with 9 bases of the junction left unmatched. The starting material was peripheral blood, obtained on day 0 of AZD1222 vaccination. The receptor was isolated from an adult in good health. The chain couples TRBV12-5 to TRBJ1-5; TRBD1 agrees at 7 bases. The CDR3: CASTGTGDGNQPQHF. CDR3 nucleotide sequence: TGTGCTAGTACCGGAACAGGGGACGGCAATCAGCCCCAGCATTTT. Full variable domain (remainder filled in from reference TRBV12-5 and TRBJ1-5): DARVTQTPRHKVTEMGQEVTMRCQPILGHNTVFWYRQTMMQGLELLAYFRNRAPLDDSGMPKDRFSAEMPDATLATLKIQPSEPRDSAVYFCASTGTGDGNQPQHFGDGTRLSIL.